This TCR beta chain stems from a study of T cell responses to AZD1222 COVID-19 vaccine. V shed 2 bases and J shed 4 bases, with 11 bases lying between them. CDR1 SGHVS and CDR2 FNYEAQ come from the germline V gene. The CDR3 is 14 amino acids. Assay: immunoSEQ multiplex PCR; the TCRdb copy retains only in-frame clones and omits some. This table has roughly 200,000 clones, roughly 94% appearing once. Study-level results: Just 5 or 6 AZD1222 recipients tested seropositive at baseline. The study found Spike-specific TCR breadth and depth rose after two AZD1222 doses.

Concerning this clone itself: The antigen remains unidentified.

The V call is TRBV7-6, the J call TRBJ1-1; D call uncertain. This material consisted of peripheral blood, taken 28 days after the second dose of the MenACWY control vaccine. The TCR originated in an adult who received the MenACWY meningococcal vaccine as a control. The CDR3 reads CASSLNSDSTEAFF. CDR3 nucleotides: TGTGCCAGCAGCTTAAACTCAGATAGCACTGAAGCTTTCTTT. Looking up the rest from reference TRBV7-6 and TRBJ1-1 gives the full variable domain: GAGVSQSPRYKVTKRGQDVALRCDPISGHVSLYWYRQALGQGPEFLTYFNYEAQQDKSGLPNDRFSAERPEGSISTLTIQRTEQRDSAMYRCASSLNSDSTEAFFGQGTRLTVV.